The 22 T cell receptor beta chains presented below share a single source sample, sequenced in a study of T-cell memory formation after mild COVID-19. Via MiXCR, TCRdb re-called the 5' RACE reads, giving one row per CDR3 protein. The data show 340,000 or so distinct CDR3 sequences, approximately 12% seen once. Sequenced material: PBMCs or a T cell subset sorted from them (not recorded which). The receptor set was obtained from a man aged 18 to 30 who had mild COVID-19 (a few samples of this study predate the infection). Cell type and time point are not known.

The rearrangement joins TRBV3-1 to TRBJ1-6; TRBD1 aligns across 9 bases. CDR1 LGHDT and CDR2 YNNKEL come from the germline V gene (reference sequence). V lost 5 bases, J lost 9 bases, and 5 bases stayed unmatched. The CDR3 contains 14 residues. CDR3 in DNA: TGTGCCAGCAGCGCGGACAGGGGAGGTTCACCCCTCCACTTT. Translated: CASSADRGGSPLHF.

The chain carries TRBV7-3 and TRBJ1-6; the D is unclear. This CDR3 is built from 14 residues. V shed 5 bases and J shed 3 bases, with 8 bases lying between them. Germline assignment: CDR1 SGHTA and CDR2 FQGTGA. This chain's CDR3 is CASSEQSYNSPLHF. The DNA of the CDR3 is TGTGCCAGCAGCGAACAAAGCTATAATTCACCCCTCCACTTT.

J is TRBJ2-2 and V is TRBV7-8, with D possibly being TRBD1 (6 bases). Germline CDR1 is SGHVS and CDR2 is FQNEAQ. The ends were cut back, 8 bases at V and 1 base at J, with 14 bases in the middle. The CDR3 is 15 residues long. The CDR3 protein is CASPGERENTGELFF. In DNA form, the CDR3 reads TGTGCCAGCCCAGGGGAAAGGGAGAACACCGGGGAGCTGTTTTTT.

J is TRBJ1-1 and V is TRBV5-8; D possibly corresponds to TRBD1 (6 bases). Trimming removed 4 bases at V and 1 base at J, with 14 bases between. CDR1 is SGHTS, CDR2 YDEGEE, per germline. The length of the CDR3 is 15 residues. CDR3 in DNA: TGTGCCAGCAGCCCGATCGACAGGACGAACACTGAAGCTTTCTTT. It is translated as CASSPIDRTNTEAFF.

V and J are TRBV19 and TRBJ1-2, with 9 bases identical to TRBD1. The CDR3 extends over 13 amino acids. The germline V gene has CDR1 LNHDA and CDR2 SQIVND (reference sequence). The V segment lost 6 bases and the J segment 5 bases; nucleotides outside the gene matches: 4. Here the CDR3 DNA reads TGTGCCAGTAGCACAGGGGGCAATTATGGCTACACCTTC. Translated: CASSTGGNYGYTF. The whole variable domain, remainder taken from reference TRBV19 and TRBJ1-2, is DGGITQSPKYLFRKEGQNVTLSCEQNLNHDAMYWYRQDPGQGLRLIYYSQIVNDFQKGDIAEGYSVSREKKESFPLTVTSAQKNPTAFYLCASSTGGNYGYTFGSGTRLTVV.

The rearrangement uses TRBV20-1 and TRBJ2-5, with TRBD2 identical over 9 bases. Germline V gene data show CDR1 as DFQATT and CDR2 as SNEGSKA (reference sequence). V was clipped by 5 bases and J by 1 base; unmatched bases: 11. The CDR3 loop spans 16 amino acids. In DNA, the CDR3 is TGCAGTGCTCGTCGGAATAGCGGGGGCTTCCAAGAGACCCAGTACTTC. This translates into CSARRNSGGFQETQYF.

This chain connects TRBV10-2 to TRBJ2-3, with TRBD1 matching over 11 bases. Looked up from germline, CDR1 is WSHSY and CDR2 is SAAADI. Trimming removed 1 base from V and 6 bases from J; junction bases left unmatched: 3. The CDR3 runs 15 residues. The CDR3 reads CASSEWGTGGDTQYF. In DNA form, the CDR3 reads TGCGCCAGCAGTGAGTGGGGGACAGGGGGGGATACGCAGTATTTT.

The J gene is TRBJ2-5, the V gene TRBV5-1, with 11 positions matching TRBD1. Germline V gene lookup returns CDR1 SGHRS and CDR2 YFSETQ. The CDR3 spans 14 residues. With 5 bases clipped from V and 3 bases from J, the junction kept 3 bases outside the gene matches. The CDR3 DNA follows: TGCGCCAGCAGTCGGGACAGGGGGAAAGAGACCCAGTACTTC. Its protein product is CASSRDRGKETQYF. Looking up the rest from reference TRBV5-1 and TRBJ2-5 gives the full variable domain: KAGVTQTPRYLIKTRGQQVTLSCSPISGHRSVSWYQQTPGQGLQFLFEYFSETQRNKGNFPGRFSGRQFSNSRSEMNVSTLELGDSALYLCASSRDRGKETQYFGPGTRLLVL.

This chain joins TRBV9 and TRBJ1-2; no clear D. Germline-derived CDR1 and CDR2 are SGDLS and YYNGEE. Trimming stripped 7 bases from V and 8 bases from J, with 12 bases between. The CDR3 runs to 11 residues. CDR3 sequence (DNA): TGTGCCAGCTGGGGAAGGAGCGGCTACACCTTC. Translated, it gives CASWGRSGYTF.

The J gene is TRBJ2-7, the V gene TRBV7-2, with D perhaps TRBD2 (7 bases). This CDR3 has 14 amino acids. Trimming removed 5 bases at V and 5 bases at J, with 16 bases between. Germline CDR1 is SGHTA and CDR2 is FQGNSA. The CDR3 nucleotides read TGTGCCAGCAGCGATAGGGGGGGCGTGGACGAGCAGTACTTC. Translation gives CASSDRGGVDEQYF.

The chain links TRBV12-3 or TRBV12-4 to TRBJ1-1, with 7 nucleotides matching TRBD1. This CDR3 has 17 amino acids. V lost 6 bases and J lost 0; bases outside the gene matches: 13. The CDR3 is CASRTIQGGAMNTEAFF. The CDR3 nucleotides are TGTGCCAGCAGGACGATCCAAGGGGGCGCCATGAACACTGAAGCTTTCTTT.

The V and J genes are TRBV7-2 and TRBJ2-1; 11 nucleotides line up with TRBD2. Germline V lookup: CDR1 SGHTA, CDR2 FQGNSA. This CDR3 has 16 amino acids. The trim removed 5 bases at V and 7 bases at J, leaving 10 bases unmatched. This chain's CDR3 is CASSPLAGGPFNEQFF. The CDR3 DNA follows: TGTGCCAGCAGCCCTCTAGCGGGGGGTCCGTTTAATGAGCAGTTCTTC.

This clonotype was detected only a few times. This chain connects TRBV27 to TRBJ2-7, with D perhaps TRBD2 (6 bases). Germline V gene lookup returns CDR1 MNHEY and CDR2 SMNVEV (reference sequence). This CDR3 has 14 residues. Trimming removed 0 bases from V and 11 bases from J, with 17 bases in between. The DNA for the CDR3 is TGTGCCAGCAGTTTATCAGGAGGGGCCCCACCGGAGTACTTC. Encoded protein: CASSLSGGAPPEYF.

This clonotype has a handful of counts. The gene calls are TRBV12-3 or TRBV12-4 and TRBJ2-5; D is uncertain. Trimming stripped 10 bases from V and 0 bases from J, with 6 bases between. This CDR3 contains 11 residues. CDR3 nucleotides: TGTGCCACCCGGTACCAAGAGACCCAGTACTTC. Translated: CATRYQETQYF.

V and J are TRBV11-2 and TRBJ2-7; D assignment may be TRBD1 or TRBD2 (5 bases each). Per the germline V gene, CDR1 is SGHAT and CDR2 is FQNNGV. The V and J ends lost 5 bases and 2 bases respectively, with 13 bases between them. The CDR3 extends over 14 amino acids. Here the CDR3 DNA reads TGTGCCAGCAGCCCTCCGGGACGGCCCTACGAGCAGTACGTC. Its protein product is CASSPPGRPYEQYV.

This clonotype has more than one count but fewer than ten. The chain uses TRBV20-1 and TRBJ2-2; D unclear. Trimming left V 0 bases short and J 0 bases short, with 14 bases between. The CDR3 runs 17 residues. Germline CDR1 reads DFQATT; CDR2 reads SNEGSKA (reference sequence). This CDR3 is CSARDNIGIANTGELFF. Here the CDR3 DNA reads TGCAGTGCTAGAGATAACATTGGGATCGCGAACACCGGGGAGCTGTTTTTT.

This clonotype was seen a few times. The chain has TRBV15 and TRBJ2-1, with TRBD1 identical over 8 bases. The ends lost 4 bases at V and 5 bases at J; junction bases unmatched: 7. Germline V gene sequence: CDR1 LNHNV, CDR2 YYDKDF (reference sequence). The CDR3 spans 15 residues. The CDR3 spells CATSNGRDRHNEQFF. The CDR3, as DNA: TGTGCCACCAGCAACGGGCGGGACAGGCACAATGAGCAGTTCTTC. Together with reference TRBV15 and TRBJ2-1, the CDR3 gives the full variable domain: DAMVIQNPRYQVTQFGKPVTLSCSQTLNHNVMYWYQQKSSQAPKLLFHYYDKDFNNEADTPDNFQSRRPNTSFCFLDIRSPGLGDTAMYLCATSNGRDRHNEQFFGPGTRLTVL.

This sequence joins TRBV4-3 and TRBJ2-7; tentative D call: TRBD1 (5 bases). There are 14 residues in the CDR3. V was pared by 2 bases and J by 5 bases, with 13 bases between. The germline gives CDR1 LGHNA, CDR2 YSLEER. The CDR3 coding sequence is TGCGCCAGCAGCCAACAAAGACAGTCGGACGAGCAGTACTTC. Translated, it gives CASSQQRQSDEQYF.

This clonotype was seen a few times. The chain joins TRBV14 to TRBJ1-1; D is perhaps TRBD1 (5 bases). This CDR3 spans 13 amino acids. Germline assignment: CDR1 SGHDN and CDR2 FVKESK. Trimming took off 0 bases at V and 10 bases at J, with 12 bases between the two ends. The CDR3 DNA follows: TGTGCCAGCAGCCAAGATCGGCAGGGTCGAGCTTTCTTT. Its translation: CASSQDRQGRAFF.

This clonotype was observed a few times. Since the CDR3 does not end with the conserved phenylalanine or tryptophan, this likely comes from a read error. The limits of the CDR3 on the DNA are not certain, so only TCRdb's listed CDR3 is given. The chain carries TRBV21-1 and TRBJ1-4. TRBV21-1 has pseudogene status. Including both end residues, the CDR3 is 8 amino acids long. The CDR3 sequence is CASSKAPQ.

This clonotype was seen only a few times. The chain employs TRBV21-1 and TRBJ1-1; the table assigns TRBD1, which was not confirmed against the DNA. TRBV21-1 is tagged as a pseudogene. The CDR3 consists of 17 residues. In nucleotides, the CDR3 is TGTGCCAGCAGCAAAGGTACCAGGACAGGGAAGAACACTGAAGCTTTCTTT. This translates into CASSKGTRTGKNTEAFF.

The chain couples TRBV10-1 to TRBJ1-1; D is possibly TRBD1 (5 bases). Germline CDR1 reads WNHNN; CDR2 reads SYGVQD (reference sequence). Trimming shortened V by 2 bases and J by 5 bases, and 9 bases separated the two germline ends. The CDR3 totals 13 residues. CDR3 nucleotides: TGCGCCAGCAGTGAGCCAGGGCTAACTGAAGCTTTCTTT. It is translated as CASSEPGLTEAFF.